Presented here are 8 T cell receptor beta chains from one specimen sequenced in a study of T cell clonality in common variable immunodeficiency (dated by TCRdb to between 2014 and 2017). Here is what the overall study found, with its caveats: CVID TCRbeta sequences reportedly showed fewer deletions and N-nucleotide insertions and lacked highly modified clones with 13 or more V deletions.

Antigens of these TCRs are unknown. The method was the immunoSEQ multiplex PCR assay. The source is immuneACCESS, and TCRdb retained only in-frame sequences with V and J called. Part of the clones is not carried over; for the studies checked, unresolved V genes explain less than half of this, and the remainder is unexplained. The table notes about 34,000 clones here, none of them singletons. Approximately 30% of the sample goes to the ten largest clones. The sequencing input was peripheral blood mononuclear cells. Receptors were obtained from a human donor with common variable immunodeficiency.

Of note for this clone: The missing CDR3 end, 3 residues past where the read stops, is filled in from the germline J gene. The chain is built from TRBV19 and TRBJ1-1; perhaps TRBD1 as D (6 bases). The V and J ends lost 9 bases and 6 bases respectively, with 14 bases between them. This CDR3 is 12 amino acids long. CDR1 LNHDA and CDR2 SQIVND come from the germline V gene (reference sequence). The CDR3: CASSNQGSEAFF. The DNA read from the CDR3 is TGTGCCAGCTCTAACCAGGGGTCTGAA.

This clone has ten or more counts. From the germline J gene comes the end of the CDR3, since the read stops 3 residues before it. This chain uses TRBV27 with TRBJ2-1; TRBD1 might be the D (6 bases). CDR1 is MNHEY, CDR2 SMNVEV, per germline (reference sequence). V lost 6 bases and J 1 base, leaving 7 bases between the germline ends. The CDR3 is 13 amino acids. The part of the CDR3 DNA that was read is TGTGCCAGCAGGCAGGGGTCCTACAATGAG. Amino acids: CASRQGSYNE. In full, the CDR3 reads CASRQGSYNEQFF.

In regard to this clone: Coverage ceases 3 residues before the CDR3 finishes, and the germline J gene fills in the end. The rearrangement links TRBV19 to TRBJ2-2, with 7 bases identical to TRBD1. Germline CDR1 is LNHDA and CDR2 is SQIVND (reference sequence). Trimming took 3 bases from V and 1 from J; bases not matched to a gene: 14. There are 19 residues in the CDR3. CDR3 DNA, as far as it was read: TGTGCCAGTAGTATGCATCTTCGGGACAGCCTATTGAACACCGGGGAG. Translated, it gives CASSMHLRDSLLNTGE. From start to end, the CDR3 is CASSMHLRDSLLNTGELFF. The entire variable domain, with the rest obtained from reference TRBV19 and TRBJ2-2, is as follows: DGGITQSPKYLFRKEGQNVTLSCEQNLNHDAMYWYRQDPGQGLRLIYYSQIVNDFQKGDIAEGYSVSREKKESFPLTVTSAQKNPTAFYLCASSMHLRDSLLNTGELFFGEGSRLTVL.

This clone has at least ten counts. The CDR3 goes on 3 residues after the read ends, and that part is filled in from the germline J gene. The gene calls are TRBV18 and TRBJ2-1; the match to TRBD2 covers 11 bases. Germline values: CDR1 KGHSH, CDR2 LQKENI. This CDR3 is built from 17 residues. V was pared by 4 bases and J by 0 bases, with 5 bases of the junction left unmatched. CDR3 loop: CASSRVAGGSSYNEQFF. CDR3 DNA (partial): TGTGCCAGCTCACGGGTAGCGGGAGGGAGCTCCTACAATGAG. Combining the CDR3 with reference TRBV18 and TRBJ2-1 gives the whole variable domain NAGVMQNPRHLVRRRGQEARLRCSPMKGHSHVYWYRQLPEEGLKFMVYLQKENIIDESGMPKERFSAEFPKEGPSILRIQQVVRGDSAAYFCASSRVAGGSSYNEQFFGPGTRLTVL.

This clone has ten or more counts. Sequencing ends 3 residues short of the CDR3 end; the germline J gene provides the rest. The chain joins TRBV30 to TRBJ2-1, with 9 nucleotides matching TRBD2. After removal of 3 bases from V and 8 bases from J, the junction contained 8 bases not matched to a gene. The CDR3 has 14 residues. The V gene's germline CDR1 is GTSNPN and CDR2 SVGIG (reference sequence). The sequenced CDR3 bases are TGTGCCTGGAGCCCGGGACTAGCCGGCGATGAG. This sequence encodes CAWSPGLAGDE. The whole CDR3 reads CAWSPGLAGDEQFF. Full variable domain (rest looked up from reference TRBV30 and TRBJ2-1): SQTIHQWPATLVQPVGSPLSLECTVEGTSNPNLYWYRQAAGRGLQLLFYSVGIGQISSEVPQNLSASRPQDRQFILSSKKLLLSDSGFYLCAWSPGLAGDEQFFGPGTRLTVL.

Points on this clone: The read stops 3 residues short of the end of the CDR3; the missing end is completed from the germline J gene. The J gene is TRBJ2-1, the V gene TRBV7-2, with TRBD1 as a possible D gene (5 bases). Trimming left V 0 bases short and J 4 bases short, with 10 bases between. The CDR3 spans 15 residues. Germline V gives CDR1 SGHTA, CDR2 FQGNSA. The CDR3 is CASSLAGRAYNEQFF. The part of the CDR3 DNA that was read is TGTGCCAGCAGCTTAGCGGGCAGGGCTTACAATGAG.

This clone was detected a few times. The sequenced fragment ends 3 residues before the CDR3 boundary, so the rest is inferred from the germline J gene. The V and J genes are TRBV19 and TRBJ1-6; D uncertain. The CDR3 loop spans 14 amino acids. Deletions cut 9 bases from V and 3 bases from J, with 12 bases between. CDR1 and CDR2 from the germline V gene are LNHDA and SQIVND (reference sequence). Incomplete CDR3 DNA: TGTGCCAGCCGTGTGGCTTACTATAATTCACCC. Its translation is CASRVAYYNSP. Given in full, the CDR3 is CASRVAYYNSPLHF.

In this sample, this clone turned up a few times. The read is 3 residues too short to cover the CDR3 end, so that end is filled in from the germline J gene. V usage is TRBV7-9 and J usage is TRBJ1-4; tentatively, D is TRBD1 (5 bases). Germline V CDR1 and CDR2: SEHNR, FQNEAQ (reference sequence). This CDR3 has 15 residues. Trimming stripped 0 bases from V and 2 bases from J, with 7 bases between. The chain's CDR3 is CASSLATETNEKLFF. The covered CDR3 bases are TGTGCCAGCAGCTTAGCGACAGAGACTAATGAAAAA.